This record looks at one T cell receptor (beta chain) sequence and its context. These data originate in a study of blood T cell repertoires in COVID-19. About the research overall: Nucleic acid was either cDNA or gDNA, and it came from T cells, B-cell-depleted T cells, or PBMCs.

Germline V gene lookup returns CDR1 LGHNA and CDR2 YSLEER. The V end lost 1 base, the J end lost 6 bases, and 7 bases lay between the germline ends. CDR3 length: 13 amino acids. In the original processing: Nucleated cell number was recorded as an estimate derived from reference gene primer amplification. The method was immunoSEQ multiplex PCR; TCRdb's version includes in-frame clones alone and lacks a portion of them. V and J calls plus clone size are reproduced from that table; the DNA served to infer D and trimming. Counted here are a few hundred thousand clones, about 88% occurring once; the ten biggest clones make up roughly 1.4%. Participants were aged roughly 18 to 100 years from around 26 US areas. A COVID-19 case had been met by exposed participants during the 2 weeks before study entry.

The specimen was PBMCs or T cells enriched from blood (not recorded which). This chain connects TRBV4-3 to TRBJ2-1; D call uncertain. The clonotype comes from a woman aged 18-30 years who had been exposed to COVID-19. The CDR3 reads CASSQVSGNEQFF. The CDR3 DNA is TGCGCCAGCAGCCAAGTGTCGGGCAATGAGCAGTTCTTC.